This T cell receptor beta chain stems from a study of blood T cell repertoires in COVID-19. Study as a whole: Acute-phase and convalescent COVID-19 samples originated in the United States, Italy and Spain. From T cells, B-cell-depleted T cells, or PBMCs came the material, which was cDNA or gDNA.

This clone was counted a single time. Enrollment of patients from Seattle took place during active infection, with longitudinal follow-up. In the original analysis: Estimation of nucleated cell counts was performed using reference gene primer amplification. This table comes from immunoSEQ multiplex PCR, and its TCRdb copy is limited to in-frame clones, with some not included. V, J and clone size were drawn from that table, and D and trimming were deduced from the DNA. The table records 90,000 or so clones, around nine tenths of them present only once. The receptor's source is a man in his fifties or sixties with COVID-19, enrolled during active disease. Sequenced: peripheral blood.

DNA of the CDR3: TGTGCCACCAGTGATTTAAACGGGGGAGGACAAGAGACCCAGTACTTC. Protein: CATSDLNGGGQETQYF. The chain employs TRBV24-1 and TRBJ2-5; D is possibly TRBD2 (6 bases). V was cut by 1 base and J by 2 bases, with 13 bases left in between. Germline V CDR1 and CDR2: KGHDR, SFDVKD. The CDR3 is 16 residues long.